This passage covers 18 T cell receptor beta chains from one sample sequenced in a study of Graves' ophthalmopathy and Graves' hyperthyroidism. The study amplified TCR beta CDR3 regions using RNA transcripts. HTBI primers were employed in first-round RT-PCR, then a second-round multiplex PCR followed. MiXCR, applied by TCRdb to the multiplex PCR reads, yields one record per CDR3 protein. The table has hundreds of thousands of distinct CDR3 sequences, approximately 15% seen once. Sequenced material: blood. The receptors come from a woman aged 25 to 45 with Graves' ophthalmopathy.

This clonotype was recorded at least ten times. The CDR3 bases are TGCAGCGTTTCTGGGGGAGTAGCGGCGTACGAGCAGTACTTC. Amino acid sequence: CSVSGGVAAYEQYF. The chain joins TRBV29-1 to TRBJ2-7, with TRBD2 as a possible D gene (6 bases). Per germline, CDR1 SQVTM and CDR2 ANQGSEA. CDR3 length: 14 amino acids. The V gene lost 5 bases and the J gene lost 4 bases, with 18 bases spanning the gap.

This clonotype has a count of ten or more. The chain uses TRBV6-5 and TRBJ2-2; D call uncertain. Trimming removed 3 bases at V and 4 bases at J, with 6 bases between. Per germline, CDR1 MNHEY and CDR2 SVGAGI. The CDR3 consists of 13 residues. The CDR3 bases are TGTGCCAGCAGTTATGGGGTCACCGGGGAGCTGTTTTTT. It encodes CASSYGVTGELFF.

The chain combines TRBV19 with TRBJ2-7; 10 bases fit TRBD2. This CDR3 region has 15 residues. Germline-derived CDR1 and CDR2 are LNHDA and SQIVND (reference sequence). The J segment lost 3 bases and the V segment lost 7 bases, leaving 9 bases of the junction unmatched. The CDR3 spells CASTSIAGGFYEQYF. CDR3 sequence (DNA): TGTGCCAGTACCTCAATAGCGGGGGGCTTCTACGAGCAGTACTTC.

In this sample, this clonotype turned up many times. The J gene is TRBJ1-1, the V gene TRBV29-1; unclear D gene. The CDR3 runs 12 residues. With 4 bases removed from V and 4 bases from J, the gap between germline ends came to 10 bases. Germline CDR1 SQVTM, CDR2 ANQGSEA. CDR3 sequence reads: CSVGPTGTEAFF. CDR3 bases: TGCAGCGTTGGACCGACTGGCACTGAAGCTTTCTTT.

This clonotype was recorded many times. The rearrangement uses TRBV7-2 and TRBJ2-5; TRBD1 might be the D (6 bases). Between the trimmed V and J ends, which lost 3 bases and 5 bases, there was a span of 19 bases. The length of the CDR3 is 16 residues. The germline V gene encodes CDR1 SGHTA and CDR2 FQGNSA. In nucleotides, the CDR3 is TGTGCCAGCAGCTTTAATAAACAAGGGGGAGAGGAGACCCAGTACTTC. It encodes CASSFNKQGGEETQYF. The entire variable domain, with the rest obtained from reference TRBV7-2 and TRBJ2-5, is as follows: GAGVSQSPSNKVTEKGKDVELRCDPISGHTALYWYRQSLGQGLEFLIYFQGNSAPDKSGLPSDRFSAERTGGSVSTLTIQRTQQEDSAVYLCASSFNKQGGEETQYFGPGTRLLVL.

This clonotype was seen a few times. The CDR3 DNA reads as TGTGCCAGCTCACCTCCTAGCGGGAGGTGGTTAGAGACCCAGTACTTC. Its protein product is CASSPPSGRWLETQYF. V and J are TRBV18 and TRBJ2-5, with 11 bases fitting TRBD2. CDR1 is KGHSH, CDR2 LQKENI, per germline. The CDR3 contains 16 residues. V dropped 3 bases and J dropped 4; count of bases not matched to a gene: 7.

This clonotype occurred many times. The chain carries TRBV6-5 and TRBJ2-5; tentatively, D is TRBD1 (5 bases). Trimming removed 5 bases from V and 4 bases from J, with 14 bases in between. This CDR3 region has 14 residues. Per the germline V gene, CDR1 is MNHEY and CDR2 is SVGAGI. The CDR3 region has the DNA TGTGCCAGCAGTACGTACCGGACACGAGAGACCCAGTACTTC. Translation gives CASSTYRTRETQYF.

At least ten counts were recorded for this clonotype. This chain links TRBV12-3 or TRBV12-4 with TRBJ1-1; tentatively, D is TRBD1 (6 bases). The CDR3 covers 14 residues. Trimming stripped 10 bases from V and 4 bases from J, with 19 bases between. The CDR3: CATRAGVGATEAFF. The CDR3 DNA follows: TGTGCCACCAGGGCAGGGGTAGGTGCCACTGAAGCTTTCTTT.

This clonotype has at least ten counts. The V call is TRBV6-5, the J call TRBJ2-5; 8 nucleotides align to TRBD2. The CDR3 has 14 amino acids. From germline, CDR1 is MNHEY and CDR2 SVGAGI. V lost 5 bases and J lost 5; bases outside the gene matches: 7. The CDR3 nucleotides read TGTGCCAGCAGTCCGGGTCGGGGGGGCGAGACCCAGTACTTC. Amino acid sequence: CASSPGRGGETQYF.

This clonotype came up many times. V usage is TRBV28 and J usage is TRBJ1-1; D call uncertain. From germline, CDR1 is MDHEN and CDR2 SYDVKM. The V and J ends lost 5 bases and 1 base respectively, with 8 bases between them. This CDR3 comprises 13 residues. CDR3 sequence (DNA): TGTGCCAGCAGTCCATACAGGAACACTGAAGCTTTCTTT. Protein sequence: CASSPYRNTEAFF.

V and J are TRBV14 and TRBJ1-1, with a possible D match to TRBD1 (6 bases). Per germline, CDR1 SGHDN and CDR2 FVKESK. The CDR3 runs 14 residues. Trimming removed 2 bases from V and 6 bases from J, with 13 bases in between. In nucleotides, the CDR3 is TGTGCCAGCAGCCAACGAGGGGCAGGGGCTGAAGCTTTCTTT. This sequence encodes CASSQRGAGAEAFF.

This clonotype showed up many times. V is TRBV28 and J is TRBJ1-1; D is uncertain. Trimming removed 1 base from V and 4 bases from J, with 16 bases in between. Germline V gene data show CDR1 as MDHEN and CDR2 as SYDVKM. This CDR3 has 16 residues. As DNA, the CDR3 is TGTGCCAGCAGTTTATTATGGGTCCGGAGGACCACTGAAGCTTTCTTT. This encodes CASSLLWVRRTTEAFF.

At least ten counts were recorded for this clonotype. The chain is built from TRBV2 and TRBJ1-1; possibly TRBD1 for D (5 bases). The CDR3 is made up of 15 amino acids. From germline, CDR1 is SNHLY and CDR2 FYNNEI. The V gene lost 3 bases and the J gene lost 3 bases, with 14 bases spanning the gap. CDR3 in amino acids: CASSDRVFVDTEAFF. The CDR3 DNA is TGTGCCAGCAGTGACAGGGTTTTTGTGGACACTGAAGCTTTCTTT.

This clonotype turned up a few times. A read error is possible here, since a much larger clone lies one base away. The rearrangement uses TRBV5-5 and TRBJ1-1; the match to TRBD1 covers 8 bases. This CDR3 contains 14 residues. Germline lookup yields CDR1 SGHKS and CDR2 YYEKEE (reference sequence). CDR3 region: CAGSLWQGATEAFF. Here the CDR3 DNA reads TGTGCCGGCAGCTTGTGGCAGGGGGCCACTGAAGCTTTCTTT.

Only a few counts were recorded for this clonotype. The chain recombines TRBV5-1 with TRBJ2-7; D perhaps matches TRBD1 (5 bases). Trimming left V 2 bases short and J 2 bases short, with 11 bases between. The germline gives CDR1 SGHRS, CDR2 YFSETQ. This CDR3 region has 14 residues. CDR3 protein: CASSLHDSAYEQYF. Here the CDR3 DNA reads TGCGCCAGCAGCTTACACGACAGCGCCTACGAGCAGTACTTC.

The gene calls are TRBV6-1 and TRBJ1-5; D is unclear. In germline, CDR1 is MNHNS, CDR2 SASEGT. Trimming cost V 3 bases and J 6 bases, with 9 bases left between them. This CDR3 region has 13 residues. DNA of the CDR3: TGTGCCAGCAGTGAGTACCCGGGTCAGCCCCAGCATTTT. Its protein is CASSEYPGQPQHF.

In this sample, this clonotype turned up a few times. CDR3 region: CASSQEHAGHRNSPLHF. For the CDR3, the DNA is TGCGCCAGCAGCCAAGAACACGCGGGACATAGGAATTCACCCCTCCACTTT. J is TRBJ1-6 and V is TRBV4-1; possibly TRBD1 for D (6 bases). The CDR3 runs 17 residues. Looked up from germline, CDR1 is MGHRA and CDR2 is YSYEKL. V was shortened by 0 bases and J by 7 bases, with 16 bases between the two germline ends.

The table lists this clonotype with many counts. The chain recombines TRBV6-4 with TRBJ1-1; possibly TRBD1 for D (5 bases). CDR3 size: 13 residues. Trimming removed 4 bases from V and 4 bases from J, with 10 bases in between. CDR1 and CDR2 from the germline V gene are MRHNA and SNTAGT. CDR3 bases: TGTGCCAGCAGTGTCGACAGAACCACTGAAGCTTTCTTT. Translating it yields CASSVDRTTEAFF.